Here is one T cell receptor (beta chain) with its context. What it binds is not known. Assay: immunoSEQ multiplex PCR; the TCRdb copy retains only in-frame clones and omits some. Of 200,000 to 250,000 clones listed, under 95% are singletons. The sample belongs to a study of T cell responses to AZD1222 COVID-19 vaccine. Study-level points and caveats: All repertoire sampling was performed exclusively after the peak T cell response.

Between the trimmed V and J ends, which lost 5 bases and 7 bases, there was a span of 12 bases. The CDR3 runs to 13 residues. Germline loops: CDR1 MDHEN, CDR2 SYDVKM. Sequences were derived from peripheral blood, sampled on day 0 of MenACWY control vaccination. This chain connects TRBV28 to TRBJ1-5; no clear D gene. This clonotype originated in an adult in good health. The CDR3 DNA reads TGTGCCAGCAGTACACAGTTCGAACAGCCCCAGCATTTT. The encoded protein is CASSTQFEQPQHF.